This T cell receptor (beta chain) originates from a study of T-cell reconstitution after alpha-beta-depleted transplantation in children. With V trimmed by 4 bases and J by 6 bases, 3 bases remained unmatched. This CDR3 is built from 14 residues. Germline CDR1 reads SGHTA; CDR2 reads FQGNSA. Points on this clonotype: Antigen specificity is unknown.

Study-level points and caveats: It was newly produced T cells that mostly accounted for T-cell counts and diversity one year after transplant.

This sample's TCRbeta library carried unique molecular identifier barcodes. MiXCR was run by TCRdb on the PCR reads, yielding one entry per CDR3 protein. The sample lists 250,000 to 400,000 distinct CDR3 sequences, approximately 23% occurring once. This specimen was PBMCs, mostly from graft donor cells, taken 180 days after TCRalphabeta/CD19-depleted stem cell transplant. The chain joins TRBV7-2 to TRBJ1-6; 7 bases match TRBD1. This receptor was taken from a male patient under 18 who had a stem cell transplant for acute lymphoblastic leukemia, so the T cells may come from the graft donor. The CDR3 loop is CASSYRGRNSPLHF. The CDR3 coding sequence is TGTGCCAGCAGCTACAGGGGTCGTAATTCACCCCTCCACTTT.